There are a few counts of the clone carrying this T cell receptor beta chain. What it recognizes is unknown. The sample comes from a study of beta chain features in type 1 diabetes. The study's findings and limits: Insertions were fewer and deletions more numerous at VDJ junctions in type 1 diabetes patients. Cells carrying high TCR expression could end up over-represented when cDNA is sequenced. Moderate but significant shortening of TCRB CDR3s was recorded in all four CD4+ subsets from Type 1 diabetes patients.

Sorting based on CD45RO/CCR7/CD25/CD127/CD95/CD27 separated CD4+ naive, central memory, regulatory and stem cell-like memory cells. Populations isolated by sorting all had purity greater than 95%. Isolated RNA was reverse transcribed in full, so expressed TCRB transcripts were sequenced. Here immunoSEQ multiplex PCR was the method, and the copy in TCRdb shows in-frame clones only, minus some. Found here are a few hundred thousand clones, over 12% of them singletons; the top ten hold 0.015% to 0.017%. Source material: naive CD4+ T cells from blood. The receptor comes from a man aged 18-30 years with type 1 diabetes.

CDR3 protein: CASSITGELFF. DNA of the CDR3: TGTGCCAGCAGTATCACCGGGGAGCTGTTTTTT. This chain uses TRBV7-9 with TRBJ2-2; no reliable D call. This CDR3 has 11 residues. CDR1 SEHNR and CDR2 FQNEAQ come from the germline V gene (reference sequence). Trimming took off 6 bases at V and 4 bases at J, with 3 bases between the two ends.